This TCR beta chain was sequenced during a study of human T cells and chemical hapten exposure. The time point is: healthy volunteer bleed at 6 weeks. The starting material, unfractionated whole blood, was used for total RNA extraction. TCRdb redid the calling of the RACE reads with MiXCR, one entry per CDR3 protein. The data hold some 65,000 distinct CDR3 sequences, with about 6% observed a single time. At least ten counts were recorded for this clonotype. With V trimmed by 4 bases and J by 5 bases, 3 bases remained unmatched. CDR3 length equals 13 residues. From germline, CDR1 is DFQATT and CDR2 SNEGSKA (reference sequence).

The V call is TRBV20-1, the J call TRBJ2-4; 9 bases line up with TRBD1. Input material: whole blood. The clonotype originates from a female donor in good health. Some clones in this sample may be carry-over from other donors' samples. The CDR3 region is CSAMRQGENIQYF. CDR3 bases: TGCAGTGCTATGAGACAGGGGGAAAACATTCAGTACTTC.